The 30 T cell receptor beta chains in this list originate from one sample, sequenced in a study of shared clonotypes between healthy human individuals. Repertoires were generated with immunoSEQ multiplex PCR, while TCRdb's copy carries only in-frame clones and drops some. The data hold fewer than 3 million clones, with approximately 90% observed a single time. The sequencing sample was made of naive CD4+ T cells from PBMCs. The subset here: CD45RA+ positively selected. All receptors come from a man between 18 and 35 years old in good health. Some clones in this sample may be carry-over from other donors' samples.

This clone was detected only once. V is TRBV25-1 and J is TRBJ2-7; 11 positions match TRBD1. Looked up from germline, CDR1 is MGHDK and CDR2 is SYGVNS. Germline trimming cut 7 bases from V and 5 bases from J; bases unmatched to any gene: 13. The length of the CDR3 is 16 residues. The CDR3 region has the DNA TGTGCCAGCAATCGGCCGGGACAGGGGGGCAACCACGAGCAGTACTTC. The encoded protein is CASNRPGQGGNHEQYF.

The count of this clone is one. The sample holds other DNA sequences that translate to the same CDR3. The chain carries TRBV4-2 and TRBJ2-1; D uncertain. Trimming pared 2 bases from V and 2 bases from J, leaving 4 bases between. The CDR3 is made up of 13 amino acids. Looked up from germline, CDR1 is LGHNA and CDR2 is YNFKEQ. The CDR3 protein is CASSQSAYNEQFF. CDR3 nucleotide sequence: TGTGCCAGCAGCCAATCCGCCTACAATGAGCAGTTCTTC.

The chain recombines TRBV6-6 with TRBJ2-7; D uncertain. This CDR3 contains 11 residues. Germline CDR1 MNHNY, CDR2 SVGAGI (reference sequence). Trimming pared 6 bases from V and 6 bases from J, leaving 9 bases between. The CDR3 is CASRKIGEQYF. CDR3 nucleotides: TGTGCCAGCAGGAAAATCGGCGAGCAGTACTTC.

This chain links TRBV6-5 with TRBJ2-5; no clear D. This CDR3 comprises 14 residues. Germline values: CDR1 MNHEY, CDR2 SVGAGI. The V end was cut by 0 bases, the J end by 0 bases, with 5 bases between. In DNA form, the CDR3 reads TGTGCCAGCAGTTACTCGACATACCAAGAGACCCAGTACTTC. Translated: CASSYSTYQETQYF.

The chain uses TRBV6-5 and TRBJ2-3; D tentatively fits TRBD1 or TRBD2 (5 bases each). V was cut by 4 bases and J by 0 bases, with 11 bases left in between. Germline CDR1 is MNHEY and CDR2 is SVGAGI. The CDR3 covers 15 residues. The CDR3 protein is CASSSGTKSTDTQYF. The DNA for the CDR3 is TGTGCCAGCAGTTCAGGGACCAAGAGCACAGATACGCAGTATTTT.

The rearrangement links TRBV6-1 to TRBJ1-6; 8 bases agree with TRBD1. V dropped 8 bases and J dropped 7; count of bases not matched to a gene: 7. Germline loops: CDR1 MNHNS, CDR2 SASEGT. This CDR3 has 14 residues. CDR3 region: CASGGTGGNSPLHF. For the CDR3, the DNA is TGTGCCAGCGGGGGAACAGGGGGGAATTCACCCCTCCACTTT.

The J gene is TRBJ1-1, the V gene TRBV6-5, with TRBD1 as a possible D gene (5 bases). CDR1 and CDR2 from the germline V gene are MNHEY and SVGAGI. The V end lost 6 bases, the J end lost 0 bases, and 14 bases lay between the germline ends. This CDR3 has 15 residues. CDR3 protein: CASSLQGGMNTEAFF. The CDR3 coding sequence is TGTGCCAGCAGCCTTCAGGGCGGAATGAACACTGAAGCTTTCTTT.

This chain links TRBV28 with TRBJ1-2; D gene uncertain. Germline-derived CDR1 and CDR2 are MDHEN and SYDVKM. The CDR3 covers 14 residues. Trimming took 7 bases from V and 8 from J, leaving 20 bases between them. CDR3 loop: CASTRQFRGNGYTF. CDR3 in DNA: TGTGCCAGCACTCGGCAGTTCCGAGGGAACGGCTACACCTTC.

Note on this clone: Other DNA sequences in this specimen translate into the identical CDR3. CDR3 sequence: CASRGSGANVLTF. The CDR3 nucleotides read TGTGCCAGCAGGGGATCTGGGGCCAACGTCCTGACTTTC. The genes are TRBV14 and TRBJ2-6; the D is unclear. Trimming stripped 6 bases from V and 1 base from J, with 4 bases between. Germline V CDR1 and CDR2: SGHDN, FVKESK. The CDR3 is 13 residues long.

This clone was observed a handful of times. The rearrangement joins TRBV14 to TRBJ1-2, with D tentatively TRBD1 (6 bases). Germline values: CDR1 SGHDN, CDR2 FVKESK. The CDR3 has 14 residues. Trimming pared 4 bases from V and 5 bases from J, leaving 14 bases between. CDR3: CASSPSGGRYGYTF. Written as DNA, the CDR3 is TGTGCCAGCAGCCCCTCGGGGGGCAGGTATGGCTACACCTTC.

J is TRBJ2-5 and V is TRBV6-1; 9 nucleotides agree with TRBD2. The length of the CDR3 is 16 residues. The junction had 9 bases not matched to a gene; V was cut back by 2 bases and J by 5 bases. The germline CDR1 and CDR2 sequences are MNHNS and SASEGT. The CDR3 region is CASSELAGGPGETQYF. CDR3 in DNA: TGTGCCAGCAGTGAATTGGCGGGAGGGCCCGGGGAGACCCAGTACTTC.

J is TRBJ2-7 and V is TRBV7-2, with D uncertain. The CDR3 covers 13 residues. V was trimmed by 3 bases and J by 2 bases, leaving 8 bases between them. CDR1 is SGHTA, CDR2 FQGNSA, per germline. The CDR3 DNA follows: TGTGCCAGCAGCTTCGTCACCCCCTACGAGCAGTACTTC. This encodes CASSFVTPYEQYF.

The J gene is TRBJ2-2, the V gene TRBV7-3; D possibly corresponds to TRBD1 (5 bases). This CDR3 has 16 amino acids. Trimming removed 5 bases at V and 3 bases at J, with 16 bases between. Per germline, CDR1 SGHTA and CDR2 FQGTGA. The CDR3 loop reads CASSPPAKGYTGELFF. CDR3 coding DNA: TGTGCCAGCAGCCCTCCAGCTAAGGGGTACACCGGGGAGCTGTTTTTT.

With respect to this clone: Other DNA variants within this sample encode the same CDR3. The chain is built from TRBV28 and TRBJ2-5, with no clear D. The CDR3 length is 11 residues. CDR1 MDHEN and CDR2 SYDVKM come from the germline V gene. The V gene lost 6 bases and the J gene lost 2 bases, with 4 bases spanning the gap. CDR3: CASRNQETQYF. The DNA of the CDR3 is TGTGCCAGCAGGAATCAAGAGACCCAGTACTTC.

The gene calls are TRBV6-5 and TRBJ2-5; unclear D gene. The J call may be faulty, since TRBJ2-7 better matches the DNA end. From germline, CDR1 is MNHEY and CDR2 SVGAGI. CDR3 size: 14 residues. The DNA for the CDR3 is TGTGCCAGCTCCCGAGAGACCTTCTCCTACGAGCAGTACTTC. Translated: CASSRETFSYEQYF.

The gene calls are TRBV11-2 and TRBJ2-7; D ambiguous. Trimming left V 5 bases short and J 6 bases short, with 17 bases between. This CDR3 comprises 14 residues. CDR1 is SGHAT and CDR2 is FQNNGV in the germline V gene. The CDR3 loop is CASSPRSNLGEQYF. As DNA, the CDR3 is TGTGCCAGCAGCCCCAGAAGTAACCTCGGCGAGCAGTACTTC.

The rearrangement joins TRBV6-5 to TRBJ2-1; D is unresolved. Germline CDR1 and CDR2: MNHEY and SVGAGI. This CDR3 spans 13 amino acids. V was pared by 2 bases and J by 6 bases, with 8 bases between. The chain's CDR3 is CASSYQTSNEQFF. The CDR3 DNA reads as TGTGCCAGCAGTTACCAAACCAGCAATGAGCAGTTCTTC.

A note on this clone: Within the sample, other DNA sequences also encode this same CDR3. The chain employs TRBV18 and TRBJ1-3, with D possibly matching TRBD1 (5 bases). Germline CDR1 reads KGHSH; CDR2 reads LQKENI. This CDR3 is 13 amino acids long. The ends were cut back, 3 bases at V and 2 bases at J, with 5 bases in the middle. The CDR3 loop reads CASSPGAGNTIYF. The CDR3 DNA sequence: TGTGCCAGCTCACCGGGGGCTGGAAACACCATATATTTT.

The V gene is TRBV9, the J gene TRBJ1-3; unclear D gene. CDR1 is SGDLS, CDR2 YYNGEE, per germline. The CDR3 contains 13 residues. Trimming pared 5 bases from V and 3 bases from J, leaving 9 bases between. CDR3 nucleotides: TGTGCCAGCAGTCCGACCGTTGGAAACACCATATATTTT. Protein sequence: CASSPTVGNTIYF.

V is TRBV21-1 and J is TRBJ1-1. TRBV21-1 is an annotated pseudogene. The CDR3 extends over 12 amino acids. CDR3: CASSRGNTEAFF. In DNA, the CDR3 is TGTGCCAGCAGCCGAGGGAACACTGAAGCTTTCTTT.

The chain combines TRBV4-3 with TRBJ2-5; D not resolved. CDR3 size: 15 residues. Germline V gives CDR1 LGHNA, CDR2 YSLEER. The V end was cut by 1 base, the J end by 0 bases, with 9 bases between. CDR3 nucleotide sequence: TGCGCCAGCAGCCAAGGACCACGGAACCAAGAGACCCAGTACTTC. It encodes CASSQGPRNQETQYF.

CDR3 sequence (DNA): TGTGCCAGCAGCGTAGAGGTTAGATCGTCCGCCGGAGATACGCAGTATTTT. Translated: CASSVEVRSSAGDTQYF. This chain connects TRBV9 to TRBJ2-3; D is unclear. The germline V and J ends were trimmed by 0 bases and 5 bases, with 19 bases remaining between them. CDR1 and CDR2 (germline): SGDLS, YYNGEE. The CDR3 has 17 amino acids.

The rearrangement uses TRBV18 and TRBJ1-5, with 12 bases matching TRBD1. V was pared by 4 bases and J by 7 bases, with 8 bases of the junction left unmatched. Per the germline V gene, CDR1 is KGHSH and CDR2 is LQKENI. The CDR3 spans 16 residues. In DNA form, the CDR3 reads TGTGCCAGCTCACTCCGGGACAGGGGGCTTGGACAGCCCCAGCATTTT. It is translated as CASSLRDRGLGQPQHF.

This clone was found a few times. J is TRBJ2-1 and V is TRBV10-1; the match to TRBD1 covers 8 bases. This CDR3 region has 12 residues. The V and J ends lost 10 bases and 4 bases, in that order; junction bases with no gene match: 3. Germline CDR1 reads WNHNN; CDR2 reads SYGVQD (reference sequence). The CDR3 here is CAIRDRYNEQFF. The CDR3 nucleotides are TGCGCCATCCGGGACAGGTACAATGAGCAGTTCTTC.

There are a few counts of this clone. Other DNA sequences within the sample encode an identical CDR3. The CDR3 region is CASSLNRGETQYF. CDR3 nucleotide sequence: TGTGCCAGCAGCCTAAATCGGGGGGAGACCCAGTACTTC. The genes are TRBV7-3 and TRBJ2-5, with a possible D match to TRBD2 (6 bases). Germline V CDR1 and CDR2: SGHTA, FQGTGA. V was clipped by 5 bases and J by 5 bases, with 12 bases between them. This CDR3 comprises 13 residues.

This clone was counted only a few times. The CDR3 region is CAWSVVSEAFF. The CDR3 DNA follows: TGTGCCTGGAGTGTGGTATCAGAAGCTTTCTTT. This chain joins TRBV30 and TRBJ1-1; D unclear. The CDR3 loop spans 11 amino acids. V was trimmed by 0 bases and J by 8 bases, leaving 7 bases between them. Germline V lookup: CDR1 GTSNPN, CDR2 SVGIG (reference sequence).

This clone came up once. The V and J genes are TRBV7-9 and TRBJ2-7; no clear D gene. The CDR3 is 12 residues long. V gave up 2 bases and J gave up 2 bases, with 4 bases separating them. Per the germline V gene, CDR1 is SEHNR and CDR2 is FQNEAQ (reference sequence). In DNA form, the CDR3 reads TGTGCCAGCAGCTTACATACCTACGAGCAGTACTTC. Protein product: CASSLHTYEQYF.

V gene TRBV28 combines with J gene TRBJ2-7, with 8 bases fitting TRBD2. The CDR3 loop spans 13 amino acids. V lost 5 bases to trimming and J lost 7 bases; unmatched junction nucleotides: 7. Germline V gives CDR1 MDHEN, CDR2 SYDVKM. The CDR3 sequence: CASSGTSPREQYF. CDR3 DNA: TGTGCCAGCAGTGGGACTAGTCCTCGGGAGCAGTACTTC. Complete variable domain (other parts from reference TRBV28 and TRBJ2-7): DVKVTQSSRYLVKRTGEKVFLECVQDMDHENMFWYRQDPGLGLRLIYFSYDVKMKEKGDIPEGYSVSREKKERFSLILESASTNQTSMYLCASSGTSPREQYFGPGTRLTVT.

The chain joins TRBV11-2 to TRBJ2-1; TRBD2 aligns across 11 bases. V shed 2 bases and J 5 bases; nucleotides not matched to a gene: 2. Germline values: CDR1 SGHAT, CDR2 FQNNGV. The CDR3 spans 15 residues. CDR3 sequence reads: CASSLRLAGNNEQFF. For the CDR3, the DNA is TGTGCCAGCAGCTTACGACTAGCGGGAAACAATGAGCAGTTCTTC.

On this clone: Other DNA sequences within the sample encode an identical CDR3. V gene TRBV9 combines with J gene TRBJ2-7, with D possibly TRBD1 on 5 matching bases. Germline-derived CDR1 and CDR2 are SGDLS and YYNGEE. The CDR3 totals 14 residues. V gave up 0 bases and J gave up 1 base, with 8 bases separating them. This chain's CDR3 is CASSVADRSYEQYF. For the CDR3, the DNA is TGTGCCAGCAGCGTAGCTGACAGATCCTACGAGCAGTACTTC.